The entry below gives a single TCR beta chain sequence along with its context. Its specific antigen is unknown. No base qualities exist here, and no much larger clone lies one base off it. The V end gives up 1 base and the J end 1 base, leaving 7 bases in the junction not matched to a gene. There are 17 amino acids in the CDR3, from cysteine to phenylalanine inclusive. The CDR3 DNA has 51 bases and is translated from base 1. From the germline V gene (reference sequence), CDR1 is SEHNR and CDR2 is FQNEAQ. The data were obtained in a study of shared clonotypes between healthy human individuals (dated by TCRdb to 2018 to 2020). Regarding the complete study: Two women and a few men aged 18 to 49 years were included in the cohort. For each donor, CD4 naive and CD4 memory were each run on three plates, CD8 naive on two plates, and CD8 memory on one plate. To estimate repertoire size and how much clonotypes are shared between individuals, the study performed deep sequencing of blood TCR repertoires from a handful of healthy adults. Libraries were prepared and TCR repertoires were sequenced by different laboratories using diverse techniques, in order to increase sequencing depth and limit assay-specific biases. Leukapheresis yielded between about 0.94 and 10 billion PBMCs per donor.

TCR CDR3 regions were amplified from genomic DNA by multiplex PCR using the deep immunoSEQ assay. Genomic DNA extracted from each cell subset was distributed evenly over all wells of several immunoSEQ 96-well plates, and each plate served as one replicate. Each replicate PCR for sorted subsets received roughly 0.2 ug genomic DNA, equal to about 29,000 T cell genomes. Purified libraries were measured with a Qubit 3.0 fluorometer, size-checked on a Bioanalyzer 2100, and measured again with the KAPA Library Quantification kit. Every immunoSEQ 96-well plate was sequenced on a dedicated single-read 150-cycle Illumina NextSeq 550 flow cell. The paper's data handling went like this. Because the immunoSEQ output held only junctional sequences and lacked quality scores, the filtering could not match the filtering applied to full-length reads. To assign V/J genes and CDR3, sequences were annotated against IMGT germline references using PyIR, a Python wrapper for IgBLAST v1.9. Any read was removed if the V/J assignment was weak (E-value above 1e-6), the CDR3 was missing, or the read contained stop codons, out-of-frame junctions, or ambiguous translated residues. V3J clonotypes were defined by identical inferred V gene, J gene, and CDR3 amino acid sequence. Percentage overlap between repertoires was calculated by dividing the number of shared unique clonotypes by the size of the smaller repertoire. Richness of each repertoire was evaluated using RTK rarefaction, the Chao1 estimator, and Recon v2.1 estimates of unobserved clonotypes. Generation probabilities for all TCRbeta clonotypes obtained by the gDNA method from several donors were computed using OLGA. Not all clones reach the TCRdb copy of this immuneACCESS table, which keeps in-frame sequences only. Checked studies attribute under half of the gap to unresolved V genes and leave the rest unexplained. V and J calls and clone size are copied from that table; D and trimming were computed from the DNA. This sample comprises about 2.3 million clones, 85% to 95% of them detected only once. The leading ten clones occupy approximately 0.41% of the sample.

The donors were healthy, HIV-negative adults with no recently reported acute infections or vaccinations. Only Caucasian adults living in Nashville, Tennessee, USA were represented among the donors. Magnetic negative selection was used to enrich CD4+ T cells, after which naive cells were positively selected on CD45RA and the negative fraction became the memory subset. Blood was obtained by leukapheresis, after which PBMCs were separated by Ficoll-Histopaque density gradient centrifugation and cryopreserved in liquid nitrogen vapor phase. Purity and quantity of every magnetically sorted T cell population were checked by analytical flow cytometry. Genomic DNA was isolated from every sorted fraction and measured by UV absorbance on a Nanodrop 2000c. Here is what the overall study found, with its caveats: The small number of donors limited the genetic and exposure-history diversity represented. Larger estimated clonotype richness was generally found for naive subsets than for memory subsets. Across several donors, approximately 5% of naive CD4, roughly 3.8% of naive CD8, 2% to 2.5% of memory CD4, and under 0.45% of memory CD8 clonotypes were shared. Higher generation probabilities were observed for clonotypes shared by all four sorted-subset donors than for non-shared clonotypes. Rarefaction of sorted-subset datasets indicated incomplete sequencing despite the large sequencing depth. Sampling was restricted to blood, and TCR repertoires in tissue are likely to differ from TCR repertoires in blood. Pairwise subsampling led to the expectation that sequencing depth would affect the degree of clonotype sharing among donors.

This chain joins TRBV7-9 to TRBJ1-5; 7 nucleotides in the junction match TRBD1. The receptor comes from a man aged 18 to 29 in good health. Some clones in this sample may be carry-over from other donors' samples. Sample: naive CD4+ T cells from PBMCs. Interpreted using the paper, the cell subset or site label stands for: CD45RA+ positively selected. This receptor has the CDR3 CASSLGYGQESNQPQHF. The DNA sequence is given as TGTGCCAGCAGCTTAGGTTACGGACAGGAGAGCAATCAGCCCCAGCATTTT.